This TCR beta chain emerged from a study of cytomegalovirus exposure and HLA in healthy donors. V was clipped by 8 bases and J by 8 bases, with 12 bases between them. This CDR3 contains 11 residues. In germline, CDR1 is MNHEY, CDR2 SVGAGI. It was with 60 Vbeta and 13 Jbeta primers that the PCR ran. Source study methods: In a later analysis, roughly 10 million of some 80 million unique beta chains occurred in at least two donors. Repertoires were generated with immunoSEQ multiplex PCR, while TCRdb's copy carries only in-frame clones and drops some. That table furnishes V, J and clone size, whereas the DNA furnished D and trimming. The sample has roughly 70,000 clones, roughly 79% seen once.

The sample was PBMCs. The chain uses TRBV6-5 and TRBJ1-2; D ambiguous. This receptor was taken from a man aged 50 to 60 in good health and CMV-seronegative. CDR3 protein: CASEGGGGYTF. The CDR3 region has the DNA TGTGCCAGCGAAGGTGGAGGGGGCTACACCTTC.